Listed below are T cell receptor beta chains from one sample, sequenced in a study of blood T cell repertoires in COVID-19. TCRdb keeps only in-frame clones here, not all; method: immunoSEQ multiplex PCR. Of just over 150,000 clones in the sample, around 89% were seen once. Input material: peripheral blood. The receptors shown here come from a woman aged 40 to 50 with acute or convalescent COVID-19. Both conserved end residues are part of each CDR3. Rows may omit the clone size; those that give it use once, few, many or a size class.

J	V	size	CDR3
TRBJ2-1	TRBV7-9	.	CASSLVGGTYNEQFF
TRBJ2-1	TRBV28	once	CASSFERGSYNEQFF
TRBJ1-6	TRBV10-2	.	CASSEDRVQNSPLHF
TRBJ1-2	TRBV19	.	CASSTQGNYGYTF
TRBJ2-7	TRBV5-6	.	CASSLGLAGVNEQYF
TRBJ1-1	TRBV7-2	.	CASSLYNEAFF
TRBJ1-2	TRBV10-3	.	CAISENLPGERANYGYTF
TRBJ2-5	TRBV2	once	CASSDADRQGRHETQYF
TRBJ2-4	TRBV4-2	once	CASSRNRDREEIYF
TRBJ2-2	TRBV5-6	.	CASSLFVRDRIGPGELFF
TRBJ2-1	TRBV9	.	CASSVVGTGLSEQFF
TRBJ1-2	TRBV10-3	.	CAISETGDHGYTF
TRBJ1-4	TRBV18	.	CASSPLEINEKLFF
TRBJ2-7	TRBV5-4	.	CASRDGQGYEQYF
TRBJ2-7	TRBV6-6	.	CASTGGSSYEQYF
TRBJ2-5	TRBV7-9	.	CASSWTEETQYF
TRBJ2-1	TRBV9	once	CASSVASGNYNEQFF
TRBJ2-7	TRBV11-2	.	CASSLGRGQYEQYF
TRBJ1-2	TRBV18	.	CASSPVREINYGYTF
TRBJ1-4	TRBV7-6	.	CASSSNPGHKIATNEKLFF
TRBJ2-7	TRBV11-2	once	CASSLGGTGVYEQYF
TRBJ1-1	TRBV6-5	.	CASRLATGGFGEAFF
TRBJ2-3	TRBV7-3	.	CASSFRAGVLDTQYF
TRBJ2-1	TRBV11-1	.	CASSLTGKTYNEQFF
TRBJ2-3	TRBV3-1/TRBV3-2	.	CASSHPGLAGTDTQYF
TRBJ2-2	TRBV4-1	.	CASSQARDNEWMGRSTGELFF
TRBJ2-5	TRBV11-2	.	CASSLLRQGFGYF
TRBJ2-7	TRBV5-1	once	CASSLAGGSSYEQYF
TRBJ1-5	TRBV27	.	CASSKDWQGAGNQPQHF